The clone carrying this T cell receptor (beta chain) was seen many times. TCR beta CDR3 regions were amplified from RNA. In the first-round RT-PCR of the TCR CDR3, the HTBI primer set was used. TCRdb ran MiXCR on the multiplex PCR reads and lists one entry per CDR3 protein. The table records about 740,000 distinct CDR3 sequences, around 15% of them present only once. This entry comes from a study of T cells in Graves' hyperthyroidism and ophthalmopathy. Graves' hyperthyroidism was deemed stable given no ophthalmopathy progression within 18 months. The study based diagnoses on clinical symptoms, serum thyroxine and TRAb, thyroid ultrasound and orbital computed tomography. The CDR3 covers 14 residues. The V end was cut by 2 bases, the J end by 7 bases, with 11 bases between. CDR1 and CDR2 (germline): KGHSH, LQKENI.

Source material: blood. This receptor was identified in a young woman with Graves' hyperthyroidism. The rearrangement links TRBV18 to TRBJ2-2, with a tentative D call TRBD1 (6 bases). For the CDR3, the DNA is TGTGCCAGCTCACCAAGGGACACCGGCGGGGAGCTGTTTTTT. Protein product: CASSPRDTGGELFF. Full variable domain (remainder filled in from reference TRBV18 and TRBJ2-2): NAGVMQNPRHLVRRRGQEARLRCSPMKGHSHVYWYRQLPEEGLKFMVYLQKENIIDESGMPKERFSAEFPKEGPSILRIQQVVRGDSAAYFCASSPRDTGGELFFGEGSRLTVL.